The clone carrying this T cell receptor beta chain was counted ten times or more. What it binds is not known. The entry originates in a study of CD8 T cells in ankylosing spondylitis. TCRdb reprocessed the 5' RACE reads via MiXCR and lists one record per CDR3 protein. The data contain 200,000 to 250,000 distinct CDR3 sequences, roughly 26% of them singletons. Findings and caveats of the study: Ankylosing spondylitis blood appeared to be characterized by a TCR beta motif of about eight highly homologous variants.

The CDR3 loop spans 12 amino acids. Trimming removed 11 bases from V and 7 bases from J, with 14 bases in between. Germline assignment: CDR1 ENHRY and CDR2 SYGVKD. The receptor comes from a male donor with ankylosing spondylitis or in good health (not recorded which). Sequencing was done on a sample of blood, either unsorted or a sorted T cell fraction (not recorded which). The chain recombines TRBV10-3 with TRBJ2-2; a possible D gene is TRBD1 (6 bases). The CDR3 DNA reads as TGTGCCGGCCGACAGGATGTCGGGGAGCTGTTTTTT. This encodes CAGRQDVGELFF.